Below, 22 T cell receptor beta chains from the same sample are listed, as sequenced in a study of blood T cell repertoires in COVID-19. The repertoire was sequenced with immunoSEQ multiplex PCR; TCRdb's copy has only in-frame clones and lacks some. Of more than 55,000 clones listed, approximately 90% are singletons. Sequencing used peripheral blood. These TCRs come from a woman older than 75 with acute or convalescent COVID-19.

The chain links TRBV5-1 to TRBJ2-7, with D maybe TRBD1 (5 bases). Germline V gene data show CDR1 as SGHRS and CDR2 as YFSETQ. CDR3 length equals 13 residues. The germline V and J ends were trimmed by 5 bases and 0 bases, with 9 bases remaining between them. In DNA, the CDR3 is TGCGCCAGCAGTTCTCAGGGCTCCTACGAGCAGTACTTC. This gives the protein CASSSQGSYEQYF.

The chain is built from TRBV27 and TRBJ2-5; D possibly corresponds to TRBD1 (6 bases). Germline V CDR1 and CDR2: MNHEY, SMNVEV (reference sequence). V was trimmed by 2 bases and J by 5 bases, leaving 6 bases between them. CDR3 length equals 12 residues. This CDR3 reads CASSLQGETQYF. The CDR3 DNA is TGTGCCAGCAGTTTACAGGGGGAGACCCAGTACTTC.

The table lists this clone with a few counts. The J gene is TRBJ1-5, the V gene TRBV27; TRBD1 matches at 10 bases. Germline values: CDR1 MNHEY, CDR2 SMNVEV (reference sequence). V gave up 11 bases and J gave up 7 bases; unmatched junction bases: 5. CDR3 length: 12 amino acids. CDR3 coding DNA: TGTGCCTCGGGGGACAGGGGACAGCCCCAGCATTTT. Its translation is CASGDRGQPQHF.

CDR3 amino acids: CASSLEGTSTGVSGNTIYF. The CDR3 DNA follows: TGCGCCAGCAGCTTGGAGGGAACCTCCACAGGCGTCTCTGGAAACACCATATATTTT. The chain recombines TRBV5-1 with TRBJ1-3, with a tentative D call TRBD1 (5 bases). Trimming removed 0 bases from V and 0 bases from J, with 19 bases in between. Germline CDR1 and CDR2: SGHRS and YFSETQ. The CDR3 covers 19 residues.

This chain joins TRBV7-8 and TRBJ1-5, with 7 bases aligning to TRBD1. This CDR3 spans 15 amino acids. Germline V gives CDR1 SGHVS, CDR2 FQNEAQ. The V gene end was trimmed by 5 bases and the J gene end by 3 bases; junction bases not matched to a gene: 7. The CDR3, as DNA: TGTGCCAGCAGCACCCGGACAGGCGACAATCAGCCCCAGCATTTT. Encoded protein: CASSTRTGDNQPQHF.

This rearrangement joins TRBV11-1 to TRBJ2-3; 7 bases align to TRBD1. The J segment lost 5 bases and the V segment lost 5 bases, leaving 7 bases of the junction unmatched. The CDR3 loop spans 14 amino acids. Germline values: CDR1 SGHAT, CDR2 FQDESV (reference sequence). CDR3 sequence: CASSPDRLGDTQYF. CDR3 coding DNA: TGTGCCAGCAGCCCGGACAGGTTGGGAGATACGCAGTATTTT.

CDR3 DNA sequence: TGCAGTGCTAGAGAATTGGGCGACACCTTC. This gives the protein CSARELGDTF. J is TRBJ1-2 and V is TRBV20-1; D unresolved. The CDR3 length is 10 residues. The V gene lost 0 bases and the J gene lost 12 bases, with 8 bases spanning the gap. The germline gives CDR1 DFQATT, CDR2 SNEGSKA (reference sequence).

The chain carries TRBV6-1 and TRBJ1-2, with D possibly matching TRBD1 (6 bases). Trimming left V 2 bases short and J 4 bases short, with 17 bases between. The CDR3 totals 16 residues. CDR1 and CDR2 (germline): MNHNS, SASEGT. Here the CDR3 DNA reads TGTGCCAGCAGTGAATTTCAAACCGGGACACCCTATGGCTACACCTTC. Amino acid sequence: CASSEFQTGTPYGYTF.

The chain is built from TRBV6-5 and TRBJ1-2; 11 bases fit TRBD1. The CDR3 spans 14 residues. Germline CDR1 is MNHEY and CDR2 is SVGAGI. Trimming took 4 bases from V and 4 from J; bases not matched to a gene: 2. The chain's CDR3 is CASSWTGGRYGYTF. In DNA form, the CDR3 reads TGTGCCAGCAGTTGGACAGGGGGCCGCTATGGCTACACCTTC.

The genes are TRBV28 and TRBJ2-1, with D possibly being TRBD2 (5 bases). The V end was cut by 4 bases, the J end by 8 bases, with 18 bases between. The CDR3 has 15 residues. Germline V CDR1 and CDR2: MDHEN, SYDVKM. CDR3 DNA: TGTGCCAGCAGTTCCCCAGCGGATTATTCGGATGAGCAGTTCTTC. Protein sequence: CASSSPADYSDEQFF.

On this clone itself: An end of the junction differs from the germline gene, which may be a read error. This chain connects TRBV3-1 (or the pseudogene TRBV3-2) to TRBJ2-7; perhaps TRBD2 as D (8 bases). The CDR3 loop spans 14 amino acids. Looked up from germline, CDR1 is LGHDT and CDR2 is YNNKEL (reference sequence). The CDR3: CASTQAGDRDSYYF. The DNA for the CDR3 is TGTGCCAGCACCCAAGCGGGGGACCGGGACAGCTACTACTTC.

The chain's CDR3 is CASSPGQGASYEQYF. The CDR3 coding sequence is TGCGCCAGCAGCCCGGGGCAGGGGGCGTCCTACGAGCAGTACTTC. V and J are TRBV4-1 and TRBJ2-7; 8 nucleotides line up with TRBD1. The CDR3 consists of 15 residues. Trimming at V came to 4 bases and at J to 1 base, leaving 6 bases not matched to a gene. The V gene's germline CDR1 is MGHRA and CDR2 YSYEKL.

DNA for the CDR3: TGTGCCAGCAGTTGGTCAGGGGGCTCAGAGACCCAGTACTTC. Encoded protein: CASSWSGGSETQYF. V is TRBV28 and J is TRBJ2-5, with 8 bases lining up with TRBD1. With 4 bases clipped from V and 4 bases from J, the junction kept 5 bases outside the gene matches. CDR1 and CDR2 (germline): MDHEN, SYDVKM. There are 14 residues in the CDR3. The entire variable domain, with the rest obtained from reference TRBV28 and TRBJ2-5, is as follows: DVKVTQSSRYLVKRTGEKVFLECVQDMDHENMFWYRQDPGLGLRLIYFSYDVKMKEKGDIPEGYSVSREKKERFSLILESASTNQTSMYLCASSWSGGSETQYFGPGTRLLVL.

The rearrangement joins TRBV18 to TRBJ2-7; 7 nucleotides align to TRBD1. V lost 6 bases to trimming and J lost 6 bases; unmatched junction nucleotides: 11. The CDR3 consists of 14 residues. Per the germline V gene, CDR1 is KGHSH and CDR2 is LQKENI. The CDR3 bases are TGTGCCAGCTCCCACGACAGGGAATATGGCGAGCAGTACTTC. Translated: CASSHDREYGEQYF.

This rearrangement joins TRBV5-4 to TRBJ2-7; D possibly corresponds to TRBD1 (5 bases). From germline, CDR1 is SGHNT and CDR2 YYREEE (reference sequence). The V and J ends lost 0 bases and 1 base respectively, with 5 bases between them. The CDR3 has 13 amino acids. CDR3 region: CASSLDRSYEQYF. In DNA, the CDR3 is TGTGCCAGCAGCTTGGACAGGTCCTACGAGCAGTACTTC. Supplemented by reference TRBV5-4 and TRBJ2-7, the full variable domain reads ETGVTQSPTHLIKTRGQQVTLRCSSQSGHNTVSWYQQALGQGPQFIFQYYREEENGRGNFPPRFSGLQFPNYSSELNVNALELDDSALYLCASSLDRSYEQYFGPGTRLTVT.

CDR3 nucleotide sequence: TGCGCCAGCAGCCTGACAGGCTGGGAGACCCAGTACTTC. Its translation: CASSLTGWETQYF. The chain recombines TRBV4-3 with TRBJ2-5; tentatively, D is TRBD1 (6 bases). The CDR3 loop spans 13 amino acids. V was trimmed by 4 bases and J by 5 bases, leaving 11 bases between them. Germline V gene data show CDR1 as LGHNA and CDR2 as YSLEER.

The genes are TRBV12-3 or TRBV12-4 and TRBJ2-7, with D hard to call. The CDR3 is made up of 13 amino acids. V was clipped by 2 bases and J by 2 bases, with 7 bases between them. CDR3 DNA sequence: TGTGCCAGCAGTTTACCAGATACCTACGAGCAGTACTTC. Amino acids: CASSLPDTYEQYF.

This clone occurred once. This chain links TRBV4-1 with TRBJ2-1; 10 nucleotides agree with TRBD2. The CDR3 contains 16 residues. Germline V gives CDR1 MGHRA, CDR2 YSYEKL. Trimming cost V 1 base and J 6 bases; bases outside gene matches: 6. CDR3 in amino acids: CASSQGPASGGNEQFF. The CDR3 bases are TGCGCCAGCAGCCAAGGTCCGGCTAGCGGGGGCAATGAGCAGTTCTTC.

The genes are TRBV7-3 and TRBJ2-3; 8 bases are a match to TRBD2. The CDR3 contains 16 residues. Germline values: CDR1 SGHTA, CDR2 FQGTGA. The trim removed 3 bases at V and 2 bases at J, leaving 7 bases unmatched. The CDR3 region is CASSFSSGGLTDTQYF. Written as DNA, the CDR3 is TGTGCCAGCAGCTTCTCCAGCGGGGGCCTCACAGATACGCAGTATTTT.

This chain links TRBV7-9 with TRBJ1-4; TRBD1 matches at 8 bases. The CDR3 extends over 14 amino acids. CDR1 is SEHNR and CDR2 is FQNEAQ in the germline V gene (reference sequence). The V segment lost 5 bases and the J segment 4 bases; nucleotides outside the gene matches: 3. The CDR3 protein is CASSRDRHNEKLFF. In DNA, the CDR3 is TGTGCCAGCAGCCGGGACAGGCATAATGAAAAACTGTTTTTT.

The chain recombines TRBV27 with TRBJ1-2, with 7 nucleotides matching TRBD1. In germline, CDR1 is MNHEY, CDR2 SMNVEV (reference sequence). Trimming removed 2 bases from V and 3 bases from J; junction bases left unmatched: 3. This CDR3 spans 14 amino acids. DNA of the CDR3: TGTGCCAGCAGTTTAACGGGGACAGACTATGGCTACACCTTC. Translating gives CASSLTGTDYGYTF.

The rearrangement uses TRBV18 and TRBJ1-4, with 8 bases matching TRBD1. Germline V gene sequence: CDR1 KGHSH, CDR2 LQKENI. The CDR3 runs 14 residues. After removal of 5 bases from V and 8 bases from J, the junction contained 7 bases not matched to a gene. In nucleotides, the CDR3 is TGTGCCAGCTCAACAGGACAGGGTCGCGAAAAACTGTTTTTT. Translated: CASSTGQGREKLFF.